This TCR beta chain is drawn from a study of T cells in Graves' hyperthyroidism and ophthalmopathy. The CDR3 extends over 13 amino acids. V gave up 3 bases and J gave up 9 bases; unmatched junction bases: 5. Germline V CDR1 and CDR2: LGHDT, YNNKEL (reference sequence). Authors of the study amplified TCR beta CDR3 regions from RNA transcripts. Carried out on the TCR CDR3, a first-round RT-PCR used the HTBI primer set. One entry per CDR3 protein results from TCRdb running MiXCR on the multiplex PCR reads. The repertoire holds roughly 200,000 distinct CDR3 sequences, approximately 20% seen once, with over 35% in the top ten. This clonotype was found many times.

Input material: blood. V gene TRBV3-1 combines with J gene TRBJ2-1; 7 positions match TRBD1. The clonotype was recovered from a man aged 40-50 years with Graves' hyperthyroidism. The CDR3, as DNA: TGTGCCAGCAGCCAGGTAGGGGGCAGTGAGCAGTTCTTC. This translates into CASSQVGGSEQFF.